This T cell receptor beta chain was identified during a study of blood T cell repertoires in COVID-19 (dated by TCRdb to about 2020). Turning to the overall study: Collaborator samples came from the United States, Italy and Spain and covered acute and convalescent phases of COVID-19. The material from the prospective study consisted of cDNA or gDNA derived from T cells, B-cell-depleted T cells, or PBMCs. The dataset comprised deeply sampled blood TCRbeta repertoires from subjects exposed to, actively infected with, or recovered from COVID-19. The repertoires were released in a freely available public database intended as a resource for research on the immune response to SARS-CoV-2. Samples were obtained from the ongoing ImmuneRACE study (first 160 participants) and from 1,254 subjects provided by 6 global collaborators. The sample metadata nearly always contained a de-identified subject ID, COVID-19 status, age in years and sex. Where available, HLA class I and class II types were obtained from metadata supplied by the sample provider rather than from assay-based typing.

TCRbeta CDR3 regions were amplified from genomic DNA by means of the immunoSEQ Assay, a bias-controlled multiplex PCR. On the authors' methods: The number of nucleated cells in each sample was estimated from the amplification of reference gene primers within the assay. To quantify the absolute abundance of each unique TCRbeta CDR3 rearrangement, sequence reads were collapsed and filtered. For each sample, productive Simpson clonality was calculated as the square root of Simpson's diversity index across productive rearrangements. Not all clones reach the TCRdb copy of this immuneACCESS table, which keeps in-frame sequences only. Checked studies attribute under half of the gap to unresolved V genes and leave the rest unexplained. V, J and clone size reflect that table, while D and trimming were determined from the DNA. This sample comprises 40,000 to 50,000 clones, around nine tenths of them detected only once. Around a fifth of the sample goes to the ten largest clones.

Collaborating institutions collected whole blood in K2EDTA tubes following their own protocols. For TCRbeta analysis, collaborators shipped samples in one of three forms: frozen whole blood, isolated PBMCs, or DNA extracted from either of those sample types. Study-wide conclusions, independent of this receptor: The amount of clinical and demographic metadata varied by source and participant and was provided uncurated.

The sample holds one count of this clone. Its binding antigen is unknown. No much larger clone exists at a distance of one base, and base qualities are not known. Measured from the cysteine to the phenylalanine, the CDR3 is 15 residues long. Only CDR3 DNA remains: 45 bases, in frame from the first base. CDR1 LNHDA and CDR2 SQIVND were looked up in the germline V gene (reference sequence). Relative to germline, V is 4 bases shorter and J is 5 bases shorter, with 17 bases between their ends. Material: peripheral blood. Recombination joined TRBV19 with TRBJ1-1, and TRBD1 may be the D gene, going by 5 matching bases. This TCR was sampled from a man aged 65 to 79 with active COVID-19. The CDR3 loop reads CASSTSAQGYTEAFF. The sequenced DNA: TGTGCCAGTAGTACTTCCGCCCAGGGTTATACTGAAGCTTTCTTT. The reference TRBV19 and TRBJ1-1 proteins fill in what lies around the CDR3, so the full variable domain reads DGGITQSPKYLFRKEGQNVTLSCEQNLNHDAMYWYRQDPGQGLRLIYYSQIVNDFQKGDIAEGYSVSREKKESFPLTVTSAQKNPTAFYLCASSTSAQGYTEAFFGQGTRLTVV.